Sequencing of this T cell receptor beta chain was carried out in a study of blood T cells in healthy people across ages (dated by TCRdb to the mid-2010s). For context, the study as a whole: In model experiments, template switching captured about one uniquely barcoded TCR beta cDNA molecule for every two T cells. Age-related changes in TCR beta repertoire diversity were measured in the study by deep sequencing normalized with unique cDNA molecular identifiers. The donors were split into four age groups: young (average about 15 years), middle-aged (over 35), aged (more than 60) and long-lived (over 80). To avoid experimental bias, donors of different ages were distributed randomly across sequencing lanes. Two additional independent replicas of 1 million unique cDNA reads from the same blood draw were analyzed for two donors (one aged 18 to 30 and one aged 80 or older).

Systemically healthy Caucasian individuals from Russia, around 39 in total and aged about 6 to 95 years, were included as donors. About 9.1 milliliters of peripheral blood were collected from each donor into EDTA-treated Vacutainer tubes. Ficoll-Paque density-gradient centrifugation was used to isolate PBMCs, with at least 6 million per sample. Total RNA, at least 5 micrograms per sample, was extracted from PBMCs with Trizol reagent. For every donor, an aliquot of PBMCs went through flow cytometry to measure the percentages of naive CD45RAhigh/CD27high T cells. Counted from cysteine to phenylalanine, this CDR3 has 14 amino acids. Only the CDR3 part of the read is kept: 42 bases, read in frame from the first base. The germline V end is reduced by 5 bases and the J end by 5 bases; junction bases left unmatched: 5. CDR1 and CDR2, per the germline V gene, are SGHVS and FQNEAQ. Broad study findings and their caveats: Total diversity estimates from one million sequenced T cells were considered lower bounds and underestimates. As age increased, observed TCR beta diversity per million T cells dropped in a roughly linear way, and a significant reduction was already evident by age 40. Donor CMV infection status was unknown, potentially confounding age-related changes in expanded clonotypes. Because profiling used bulk unsorted PBMCs, naive and antigen-experienced compartments could not be compared conclusively. The percentage of naive T cells measured by flow cytometry correlated strongly with observed TCR beta diversity. Compared with the aged group, the long-lived group had more naive CD4+ T cells, fewer expanded clones and increased TCR diversity, suggesting age selection.

Library preparation used 5' RACE. The run used an Illumina HiSeq 2500. The second PCR ran for roughly 7 to 12 cycles and used a J-beta primer mix along with a sample-barcoded 5' primer. A unique molecular identifier was introduced onto each TCR beta cDNA molecule by a template-switch 5' adaptor carrying 12 random nucleotides. At least 2.5 million CDR3-containing paired-end reads were obtained from each sample. First-strand cDNA was synthesized from all RNA with the Mint cDNA synthesis kit, primed by a TRBC-specific oligonucleotide. All cDNA was treated with uracil-DNA glycosylase and then went through a first 18-cycle PCR with the universal primers M1SS and BC2_uni_R. Concerning the study's data processing: Normalization of each sample was performed by random selection of 1 million high-quality reads, each carrying a distinct molecular identifier. Instead of being binned into consensus sequences, reads with shared molecular identifiers were discarded. CDR3 identification, clonotype clustering and error correction used MiTCR with a Q25 quality threshold and the strictest error-elimination algorithm. Lower-bound total TCR beta diversity was estimated with a nonparametric unseen species model using Euler transformation. TCRdb trimmed the raw reads at Q25, called clones with MiXCR and kept productive beta chains. CDR3 protein sequences are deduplicated, and each keeps its most common genes and DNA. The V and J calls were determined by TCRdb, not by the authors. The sample table lists 650,000 to 800,000 distinct CDR3 sequences, under 55% of them with a count of one. The ten most abundant clones make up about a fifth of the sample.

With respect to this clonotype: There is no known antigen for this receptor. Base qualities are not provided; no much larger clone lies one nucleotide away.

Rearrangement joined TRBV7-8 to TRBJ2-1, with TRBD1 identical over 8 junction bases. The receptor was derived from a man in his sixties in good health. Material for sequencing was blood. The DNA sequence is as follows: TGTGCCAGCAGCCTTCTGGACAGGGACAATGAGCAGTTCTTC. Its coded protein is CASSLLDRDNEQFF.